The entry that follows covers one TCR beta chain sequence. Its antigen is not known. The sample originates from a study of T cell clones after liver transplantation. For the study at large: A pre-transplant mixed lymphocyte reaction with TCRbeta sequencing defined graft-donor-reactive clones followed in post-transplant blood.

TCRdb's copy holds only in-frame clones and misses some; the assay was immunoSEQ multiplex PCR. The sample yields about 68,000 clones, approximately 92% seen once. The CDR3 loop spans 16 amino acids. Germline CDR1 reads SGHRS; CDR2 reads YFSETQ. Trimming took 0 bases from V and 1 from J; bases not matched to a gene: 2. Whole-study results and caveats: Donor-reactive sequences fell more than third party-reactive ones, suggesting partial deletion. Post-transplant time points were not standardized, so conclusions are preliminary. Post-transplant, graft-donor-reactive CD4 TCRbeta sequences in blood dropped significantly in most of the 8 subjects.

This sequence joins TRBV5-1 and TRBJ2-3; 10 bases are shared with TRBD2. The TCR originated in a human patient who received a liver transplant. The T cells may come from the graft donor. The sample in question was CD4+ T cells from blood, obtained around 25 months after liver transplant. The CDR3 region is CASSLVLAGGTDTQYF. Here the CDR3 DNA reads TGCGCCAGCAGCTTGGTTCTAGCGGGGGGCACAGATACGCAGTATTTT.